The rows below give T cell receptor beta chains drawn from one sample of a study of blood T cells in healthy people across ages. TCRdb redid the calling of the 5' RACE reads with MiXCR, one entry per CDR3 protein. This table holds about 730,000 distinct CDR3 sequences, roughly two fifths found once. Sequences were obtained from blood. The receptors here all came from a woman between 55 and 75 years old in good health. CDR3s leave out the opening cysteine and the closing phenylalanine or tryptophan. Each record gives: V gene, CDR3 protein.

TRBV11-1 | ASSLGPGQGQETQY
TRBV5-1 | AGSPEVVYEQY
TRBV20-1 | SARRGGRRVPNNSPLH
TRBV6-2/TRBV6-3 | ATHEVAGDNVQF
TRBV20-1 | SATPGRDRADTQY
TRBV15 | ATSRDVAYTQY
TRBV6-1 | AGSSPGQGSYEQY
TRBV12-3/TRBV12-4 | ASSSRQGTEAF
TRBV25-1 | ASSDGGAFDEQY
TRBV25-1 | ASRMGQGREQY
TRBV28 | ASSLRGRYQETQY
TRBV15 | ATSRDYNEQF
TRBV5-8 | ASTNRPGHSSGASVLT
TRBV15 | ATRWISYNEQF
TRBV3-1 | ASNQVRTSGGNEQF
TRBV7-9 | ASPRGRVRNEQY
TRBV29-1 | SFAGTGEAF
TRBV15 | ATSERDTGELF
TRBV7-9 | ASSFTSRDRSPYEQY